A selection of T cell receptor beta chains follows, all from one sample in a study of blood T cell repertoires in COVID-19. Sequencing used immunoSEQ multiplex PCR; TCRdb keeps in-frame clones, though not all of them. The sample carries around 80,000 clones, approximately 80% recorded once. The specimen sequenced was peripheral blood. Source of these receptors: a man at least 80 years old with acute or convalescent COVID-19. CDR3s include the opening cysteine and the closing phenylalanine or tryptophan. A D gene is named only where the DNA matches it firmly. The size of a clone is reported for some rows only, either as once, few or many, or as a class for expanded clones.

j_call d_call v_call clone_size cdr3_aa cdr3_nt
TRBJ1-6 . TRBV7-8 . CASSLYAGRIYNSPLHF TGTGCCAGCAGCTTATACGCAGGCCGCATCTATAATTCACCCCTCCACTTT
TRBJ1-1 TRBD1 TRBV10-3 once CAISKTGPTEAFF TGTGCCATCAGTAAGACAGGGCCCACTGAAGCTTTCTTT
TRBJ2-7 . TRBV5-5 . CASSFSLQGPSYEQYF TGTGCCAGCAGCTTCAGTTTGCAGGGCCCTTCTTACGAGCAGTACTTC
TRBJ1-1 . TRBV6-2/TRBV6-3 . CASSYSKGFRNTEAFF TGTGCCAGCAGTTACTCGAAGGGGTTCAGGAACACTGAAGCTTTCTTT
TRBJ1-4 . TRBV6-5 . CASSYSVGRGEKLFF TGTGCCAGCAGTTACTCTGTCGGGCGGGGGGAAAAACTGTTTTTT
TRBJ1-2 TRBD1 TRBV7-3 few CASSAGGGNYGYTF TGTGCCAGCAGCGCCGGAGGGGGCAACTATGGCTACACCTTC
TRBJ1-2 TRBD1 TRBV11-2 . CASSLAGGVYGYTF TGTGCCAGCAGCTTAGCAGGGGGAGTCTATGGCTACACCTTC
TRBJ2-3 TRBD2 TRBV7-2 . CASRRTSGGTDTQYF TGTGCCAGCAGGCGGACTAGCGGGGGCACAGATACGCAGTATTTT
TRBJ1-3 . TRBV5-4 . CASSLMRGDSGNTIYF TGTGCCAGCAGCTTGATGCGCGGCGACTCTGGAAACACCATATATTTT
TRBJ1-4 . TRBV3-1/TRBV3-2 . CASSQGGNEKLFF TGTGCCAGCAGCCAAGGCGGTAATGAAAAACTGTTTTTT
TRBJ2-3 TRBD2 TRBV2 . CASSEVSGGGTDTQYF TGTGCCAGCAGTGAAGTGAGCGGGGGAGGCACAGATACGCAGTATTTT
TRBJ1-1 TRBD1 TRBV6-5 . CASTGQGGAEAFF TGTGCCAGCACGGGACAGGGAGGCGCTGAAGCTTTCTTT
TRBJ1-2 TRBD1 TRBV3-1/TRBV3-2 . CASSQVQGARYGYTF TGTGCCAGCAGCCAAGTACAGGGGGCGCGATATGGCTACACCTTC
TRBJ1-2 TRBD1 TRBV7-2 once CASSYEGQGGRYTF TGTGCCAGCAGTTACGAGGGACAGGGTGGTCGCTACACCTTC
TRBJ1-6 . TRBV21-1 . CASSPLSSPLHF TGTGCCAGCAGCCCCCTCAGTTCACCCCTCCACTTT
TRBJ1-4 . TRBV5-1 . CASSWGEANEKLFF TGCGCCAGCAGCTGGGGAGAGGCTAATGAAAAACTGTTTTTT
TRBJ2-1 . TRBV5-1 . CASSFRGDNEQFF TGCGCCAGCAGCTTCCGCGGCGACAATGAGCAGTTCTTC
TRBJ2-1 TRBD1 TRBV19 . CASSIGSQQGGNEQFF TGTGCCAGTAGTATAGGGTCCCAACAGGGGGGCAATGAGCAGTTCTTC
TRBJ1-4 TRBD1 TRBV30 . CAWSATGVREKLFF TGTGCCTGGAGCGCCACAGGGGTTCGTGAAAAACTGTTTTTT
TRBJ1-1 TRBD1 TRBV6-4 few CASSDSTGGRTEAFF TGTGCCAGCAGTGACTCAACAGGGGGTCGGACTGAAGCTTTCTTT
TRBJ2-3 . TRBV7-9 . CASSLTPDTQYF TGTGCCAGCAGCTTGACTCCAGATACGCAGTATTTT
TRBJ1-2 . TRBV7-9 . CASSLVLSGGSGYTF TGTGCCAGCAGCTTAGTGTTGTCGGGTGGTAGTGGCTACACCTTC
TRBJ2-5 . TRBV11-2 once CASSLGGAGPETQYF TGTGCCAGCAGCTTAGGAGGGGCGGGACCAGAGACCCAGTACTTC